The present T cell receptor beta chain was sequenced within a study of beta chain features in type 1 diabetes. This clone occurred a few times. Its antigen is unknown. The study's findings and limits: Shortening of TCRB CDR3s, moderate but significant, appeared in all four CD4+ subsets of Type 1 diabetes patients.

Of the isolated RNA, all was reverse transcribed, and so the sequenced material was expressed TCRB transcripts. TCRdb keeps only in-frame clones here, not all; method: immunoSEQ multiplex PCR. The table lists hundreds of thousands of clones, around 15% of them singletons, with 0.035% to 0.045% in the top ten. The CDR3 length is 20 residues. The J segment lost 0 bases and the V segment lost 1 base, leaving 13 bases of the junction unmatched. Cell sorting via CD45RO/CCR7/CD25/CD127/CD95/CD27 was performed to obtain CD4+ naive, central memory, regulatory and stem cell-like memory cells. The source of this sequence is a man younger than 35 with type 1 diabetes. The sequenced sample was naive CD4+ T cells from blood. The V gene is TRBV23-1, the J gene TRBJ2-4; 9 nucleotides align to TRBD1. TRBV23-1 is an ORF, with its function uncertain. This CDR3 is CASSQFAGTGCLLAKNIQYF. As DNA, the CDR3 is TGCGCCAGCAGTCAATTTGCAGGGACAGGGTGCCTTCTAGCCAAAAACATTCAGTACTTC.